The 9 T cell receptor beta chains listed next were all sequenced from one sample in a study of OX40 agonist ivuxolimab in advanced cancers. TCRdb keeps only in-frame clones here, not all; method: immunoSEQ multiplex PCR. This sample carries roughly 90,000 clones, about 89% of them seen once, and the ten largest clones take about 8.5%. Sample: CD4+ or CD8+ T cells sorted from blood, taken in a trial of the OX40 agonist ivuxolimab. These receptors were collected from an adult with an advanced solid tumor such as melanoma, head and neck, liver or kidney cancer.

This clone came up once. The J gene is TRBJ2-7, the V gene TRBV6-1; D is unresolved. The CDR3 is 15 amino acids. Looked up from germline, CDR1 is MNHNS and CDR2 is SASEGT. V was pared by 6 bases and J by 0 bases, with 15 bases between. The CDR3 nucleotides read TGTGCCAGCAGCCCCCCGCGCCGAAGCTCCTACGAGCAGTACTTC. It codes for CASSPPRRSSYEQYF.

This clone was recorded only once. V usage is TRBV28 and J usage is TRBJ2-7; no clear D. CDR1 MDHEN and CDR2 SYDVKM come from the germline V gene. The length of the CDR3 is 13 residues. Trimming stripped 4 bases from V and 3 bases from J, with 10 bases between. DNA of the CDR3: TGTGCCAGCAGTTGGCGGTCGAGCTACGAGCAGTACTTC. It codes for CASSWRSSYEQYF.

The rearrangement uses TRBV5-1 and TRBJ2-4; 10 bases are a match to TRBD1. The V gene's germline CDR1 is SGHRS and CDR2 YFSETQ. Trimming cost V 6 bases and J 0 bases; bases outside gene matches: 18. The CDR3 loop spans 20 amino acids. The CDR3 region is CASNLTWDRGDVIAKNIQYF. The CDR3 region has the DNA TGCGCCAGCAATTTGACTTGGGACAGGGGAGACGTAATAGCCAAAAACATTCAGTACTTC.

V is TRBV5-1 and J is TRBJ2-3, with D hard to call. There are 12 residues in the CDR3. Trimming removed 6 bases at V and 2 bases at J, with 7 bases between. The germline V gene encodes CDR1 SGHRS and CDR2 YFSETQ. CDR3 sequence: CASTESTDTQYF. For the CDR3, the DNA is TGCGCCAGCACCGAATCCACAGATACGCAGTATTTT.

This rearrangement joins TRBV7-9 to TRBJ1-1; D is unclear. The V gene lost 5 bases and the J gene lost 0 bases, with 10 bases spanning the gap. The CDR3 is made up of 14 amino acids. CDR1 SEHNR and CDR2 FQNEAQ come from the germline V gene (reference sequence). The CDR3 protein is CASSPRPMNTEAFF. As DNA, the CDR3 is TGTGCCAGCAGCCCCAGACCAATGAACACTGAAGCTTTCTTT.

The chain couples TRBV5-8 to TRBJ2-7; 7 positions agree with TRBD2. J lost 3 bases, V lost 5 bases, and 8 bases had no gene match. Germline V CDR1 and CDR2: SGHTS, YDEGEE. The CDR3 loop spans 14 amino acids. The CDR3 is CASSQASGYYEQYF. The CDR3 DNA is TGTGCCAGCAGTCAGGCTAGCGGATACTACGAGCAGTACTTC. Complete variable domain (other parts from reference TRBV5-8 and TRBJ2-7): EAGVTQSPTHLIKTRGQQATLRCSPISGHTSVYWYQQALGLGLQFLLWYDEGEERNRGNFPPRFSGRQFPNYSSELNVNALELEDSALYLCASSQASGYYEQYFGPGTRLTVT.

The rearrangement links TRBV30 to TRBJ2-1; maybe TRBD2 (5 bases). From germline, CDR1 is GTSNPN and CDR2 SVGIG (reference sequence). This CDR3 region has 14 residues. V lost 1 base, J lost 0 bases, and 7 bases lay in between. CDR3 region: CAWSAGSSYNEQFF. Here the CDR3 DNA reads TGTGCCTGGAGTGCGGGAAGCTCCTACAATGAGCAGTTCTTC.

The chain's CDR3 is CASTAWAGGPSGELFF. The DNA of the CDR3 is TGTGCCAGCACCGCATGGGCGGGAGGTCCTTCCGGGGAGCTGTTTTTT. The chain employs TRBV27 and TRBJ2-2; TRBD2 matches 8 bases. The CDR3 spans 16 residues. CDR1 is MNHEY, CDR2 SMNVEV, per germline (reference sequence). V lost 7 bases and J lost 6; bases outside the gene matches: 13.

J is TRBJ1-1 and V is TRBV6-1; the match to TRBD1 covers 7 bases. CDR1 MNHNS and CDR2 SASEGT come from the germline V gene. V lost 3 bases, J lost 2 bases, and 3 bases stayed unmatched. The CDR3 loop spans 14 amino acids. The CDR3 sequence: CASSDRGGNTEAFF. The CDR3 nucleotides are TGTGCCAGCAGTGACAGGGGGGGAAACACTGAAGCTTTCTTT.